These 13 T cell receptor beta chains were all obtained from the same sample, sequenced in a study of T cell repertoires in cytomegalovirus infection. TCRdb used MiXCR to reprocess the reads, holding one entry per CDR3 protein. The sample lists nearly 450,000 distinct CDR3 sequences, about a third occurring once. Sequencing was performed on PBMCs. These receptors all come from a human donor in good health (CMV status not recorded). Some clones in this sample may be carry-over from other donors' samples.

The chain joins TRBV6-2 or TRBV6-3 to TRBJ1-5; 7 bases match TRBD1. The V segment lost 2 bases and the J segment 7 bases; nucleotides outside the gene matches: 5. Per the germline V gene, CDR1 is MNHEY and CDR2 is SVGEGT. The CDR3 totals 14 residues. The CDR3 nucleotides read TGTGCCAGCAGTTACCCGTCAGGGGGGCAGCCCCAGCATTTT. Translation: CASSYPSGGQPQHF.

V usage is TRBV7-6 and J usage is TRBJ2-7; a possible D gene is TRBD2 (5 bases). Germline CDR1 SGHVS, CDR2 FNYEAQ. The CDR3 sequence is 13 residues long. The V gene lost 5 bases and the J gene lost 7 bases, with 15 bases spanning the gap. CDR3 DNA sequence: TGTGCCAGCAGCCCAGGAAAACTAGGGGAGCAGTACTTC. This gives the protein CASSPGKLGEQYF.

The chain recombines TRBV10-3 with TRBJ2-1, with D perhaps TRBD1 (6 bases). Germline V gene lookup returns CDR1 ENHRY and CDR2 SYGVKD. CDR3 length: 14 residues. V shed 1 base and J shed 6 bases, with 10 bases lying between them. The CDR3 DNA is TGTGCCATCAGTGAGTTCGGACAGTGCAATGAGCAGTTCTTC. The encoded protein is CAISEFGQCNEQFF.

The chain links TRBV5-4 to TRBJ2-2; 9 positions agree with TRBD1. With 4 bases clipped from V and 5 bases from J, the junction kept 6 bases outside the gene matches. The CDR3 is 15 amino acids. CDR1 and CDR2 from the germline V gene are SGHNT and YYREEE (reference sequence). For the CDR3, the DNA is TGTGCCAGCAGCAACCGGGACAGGGTGACCGGGGAGCTGTTTTTT. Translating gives CASSNRDRVTGELFF.

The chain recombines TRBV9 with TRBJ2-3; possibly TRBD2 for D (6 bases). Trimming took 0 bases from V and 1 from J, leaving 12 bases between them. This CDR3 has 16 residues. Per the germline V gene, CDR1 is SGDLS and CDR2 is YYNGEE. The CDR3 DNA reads TGTGCCAGCAGCGTAGTTGACGGGGGTCGCACAGATACGCAGTATTTT. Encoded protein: CASSVVDGGRTDTQYF. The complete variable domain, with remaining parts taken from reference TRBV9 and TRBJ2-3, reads DSGVTQTPKHLITATGQRVTLRCSPRSGDLSVYWYQQSLDQGLQFLIQYYNGEERAKGNILERFSAQQFPDLHSELNLSSLELGDSALYFCASSVVDGGRTDTQYFGPGTRLTVL.

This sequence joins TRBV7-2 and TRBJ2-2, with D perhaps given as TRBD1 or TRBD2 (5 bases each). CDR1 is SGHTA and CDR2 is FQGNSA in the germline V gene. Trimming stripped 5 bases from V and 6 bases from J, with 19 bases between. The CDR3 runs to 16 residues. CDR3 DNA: TGTGCCAGCAGCCACCTGAGGGGAGTTGGGTCCGGGGAGCTGTTTTTT. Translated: CASSHLRGVGSGELFF.

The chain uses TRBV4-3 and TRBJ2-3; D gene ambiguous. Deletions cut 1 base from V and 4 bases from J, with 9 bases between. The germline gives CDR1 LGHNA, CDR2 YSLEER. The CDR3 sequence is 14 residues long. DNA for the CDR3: TGCGCCAGCAGCCAAGGAGCCACTGCAGATACGCAGTATTTT. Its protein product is CASSQGATADTQYF.

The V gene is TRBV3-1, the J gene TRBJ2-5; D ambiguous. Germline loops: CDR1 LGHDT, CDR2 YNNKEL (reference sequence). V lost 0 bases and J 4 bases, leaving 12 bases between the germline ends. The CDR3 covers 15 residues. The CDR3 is CASSQEEGSRETQYF. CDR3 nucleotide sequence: TGTGCCAGCAGCCAAGAGGAAGGATCCCGAGAGACCCAGTACTTC.

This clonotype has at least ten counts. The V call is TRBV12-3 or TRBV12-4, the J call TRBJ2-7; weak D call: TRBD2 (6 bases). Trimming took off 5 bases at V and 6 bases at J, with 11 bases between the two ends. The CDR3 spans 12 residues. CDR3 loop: CASSQLGGEQYF. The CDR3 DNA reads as TGTGCCAGCAGTCAACTCGGGGGCGAGCAGTACTTC.

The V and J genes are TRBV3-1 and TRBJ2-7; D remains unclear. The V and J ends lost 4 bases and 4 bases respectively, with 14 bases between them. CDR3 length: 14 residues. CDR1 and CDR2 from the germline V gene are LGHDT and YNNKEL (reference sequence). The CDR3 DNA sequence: TGTGCCAGCAGCCCCGTAACGGCCGGATACGAGCAGTACTTC. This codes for CASSPVTAGYEQYF.

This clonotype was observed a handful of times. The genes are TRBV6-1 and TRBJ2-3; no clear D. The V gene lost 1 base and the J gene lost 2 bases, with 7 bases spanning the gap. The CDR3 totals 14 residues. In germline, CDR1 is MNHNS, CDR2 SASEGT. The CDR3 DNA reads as TGTGCCAGCAGTGAAGTTGGCCTCACAGATACGCAGTATTTT. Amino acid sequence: CASSEVGLTDTQYF.

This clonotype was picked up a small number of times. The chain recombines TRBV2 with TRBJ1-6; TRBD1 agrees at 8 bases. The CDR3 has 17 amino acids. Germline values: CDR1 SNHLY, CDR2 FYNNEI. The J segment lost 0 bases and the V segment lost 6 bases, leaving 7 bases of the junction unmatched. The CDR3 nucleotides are TGTGCCAGCAGCGACAGGGGACGGGGCTCCTATAATTCACCCCTCCACTTT. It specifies CASSDRGRGSYNSPLHF.

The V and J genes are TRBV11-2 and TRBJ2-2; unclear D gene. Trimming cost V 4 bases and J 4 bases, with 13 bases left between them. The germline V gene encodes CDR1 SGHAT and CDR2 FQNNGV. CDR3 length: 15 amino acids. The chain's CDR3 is CASSSYVGITGELFF. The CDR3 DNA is TGTGCCAGCAGCTCCTACGTAGGGATCACCGGGGAGCTGTTTTTT.